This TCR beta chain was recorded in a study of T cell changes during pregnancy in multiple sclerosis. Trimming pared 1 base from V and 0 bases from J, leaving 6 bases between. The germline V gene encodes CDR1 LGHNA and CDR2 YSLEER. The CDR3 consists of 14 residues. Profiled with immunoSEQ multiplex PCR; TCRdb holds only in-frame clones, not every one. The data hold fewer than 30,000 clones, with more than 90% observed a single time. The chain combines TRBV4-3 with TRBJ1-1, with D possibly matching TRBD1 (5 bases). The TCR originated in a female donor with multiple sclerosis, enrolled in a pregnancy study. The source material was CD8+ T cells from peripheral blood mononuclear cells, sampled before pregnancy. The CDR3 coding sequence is TGCGCCAGCAGCCAAGCGACAGTGAACACTGAAGCTTTCTTT. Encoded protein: CASSQATVNTEAFF.